Reported below is one T cell receptor (beta chain). The data were obtained in a study of blood T cell repertoires in COVID-19. Overall study context: Acute and convalescent COVID-19 samples came from the United States, Italy and Spain. PBMCs, B-cell-depleted T cells, or T cells provided the cDNA or gDNA that made up the material.

Original methodology: Reference gene primer amplification gave estimated nucleated cell counts. Data came from immunoSEQ multiplex PCR; TCRdb stores just in-frame clones and leaves some out. D and trimming were read from the DNA, whereas the V and J calls and clone size are those reported in that table. The table includes over 250,000 clones, around 86% detected once. Germline V gene data show CDR1 as GTSNPN and CDR2 as SVGIG (reference sequence). The CDR3 covers 13 residues. The germline V and J ends were trimmed by 5 bases and 7 bases, with 14 bases remaining between them. This sequence joins TRBV30 and TRBJ1-4; the D is unclear. The sample taken for sequencing was peripheral blood. The sequence was collected from a human donor in a cohort sampled during active COVID-19. In nucleotides, the CDR3 is TGTGCCTGGGGCCTCCGGCGGGGTGAAAAACTGTTTTTT. Encoded protein: CAWGLRRGEKLFF.